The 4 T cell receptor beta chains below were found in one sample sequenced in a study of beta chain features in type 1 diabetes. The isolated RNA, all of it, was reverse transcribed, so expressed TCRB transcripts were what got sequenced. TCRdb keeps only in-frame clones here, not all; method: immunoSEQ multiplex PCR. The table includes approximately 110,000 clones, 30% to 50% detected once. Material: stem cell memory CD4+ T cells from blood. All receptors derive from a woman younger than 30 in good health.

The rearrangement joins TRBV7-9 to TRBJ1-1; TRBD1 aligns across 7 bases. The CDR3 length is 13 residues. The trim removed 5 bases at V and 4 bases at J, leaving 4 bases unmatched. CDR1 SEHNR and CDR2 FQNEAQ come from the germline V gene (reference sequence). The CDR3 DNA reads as TGTGCCAGCAGCCCTAACAGGGGCACTGAAGCTTTCTTT. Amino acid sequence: CASSPNRGTEAFF.

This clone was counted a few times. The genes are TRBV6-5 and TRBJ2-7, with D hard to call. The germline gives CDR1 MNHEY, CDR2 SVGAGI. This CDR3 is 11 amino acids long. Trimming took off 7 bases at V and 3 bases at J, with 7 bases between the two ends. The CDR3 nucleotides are TGTGCCAGCACACACAACTACGAGCAGTACTTC. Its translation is CASTHNYEQYF.

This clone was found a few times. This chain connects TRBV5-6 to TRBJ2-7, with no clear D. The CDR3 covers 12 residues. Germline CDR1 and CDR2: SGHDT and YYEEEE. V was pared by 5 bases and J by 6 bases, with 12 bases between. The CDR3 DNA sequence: TGTGCCAGCAGTTTGTCTAGTGGCGAGCAGTACTTC. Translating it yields CASSLSSGEQYF.

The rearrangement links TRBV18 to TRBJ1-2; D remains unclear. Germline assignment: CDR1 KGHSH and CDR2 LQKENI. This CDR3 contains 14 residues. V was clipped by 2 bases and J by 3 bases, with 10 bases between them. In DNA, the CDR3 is TGTGCCAGCTCACCAGGGAGGGTCGACTATGGCTACACCTTC. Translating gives CASSPGRVDYGYTF.